The next 24 T cell receptor beta chains were all read from a single sample in a study of blood T cell repertoires in COVID-19. Repertoires were generated with immunoSEQ multiplex PCR, while TCRdb's copy carries only in-frame clones and drops some. The data contain 240,000 or so clones, more than 80% of them singletons. The sequencing sample was made of peripheral blood. The receptor set was obtained from a woman older than 75 with COVID-19, enrolled during active disease.

The rearrangement links TRBV9 to TRBJ1-2; 8 positions match TRBD1. Per the germline V gene, CDR1 is SGDLS and CDR2 is YYNGEE. CDR3 length: 15 residues. The J segment lost 8 bases and the V segment lost 4 bases, leaving 13 bases of the junction unmatched. This CDR3 reads CASSITPGQGGGYTF. CDR3 DNA sequence: TGTGCCAGCAGCATTACACCAGGACAGGGAGGAGGCTACACCTTC.

The chain couples TRBV7-8 to TRBJ1-2, with 7 bases identical to TRBD1. Trimming at V came to 4 bases and at J to 3 bases, leaving 5 bases not matched to a gene. This CDR3 comprises 14 residues. From germline, CDR1 is SGHVS and CDR2 FQNEAQ. The CDR3 protein is CASSSGQPDYGYTF. CDR3 in DNA: TGTGCCAGCAGCTCGGGACAGCCGGACTATGGCTACACCTTC.

The genes are TRBV7-2 and TRBJ1-4; TRBD1 matches 8 bases. V lost 6 bases, J lost 8 bases, and 8 bases stayed unmatched. CDR1 is SGHTA and CDR2 is FQGNSA in the germline V gene. The CDR3 covers 14 residues. The CDR3 nucleotides are TGTGCCAGCAGTCGGACAGGGATGCGGGAAAAACTGTTTTTT. Translating gives CASSRTGMREKLFF. Based on the CDR3 plus reference TRBV7-2 and TRBJ1-4, the full variable domain is GAGVSQSPSNKVTEKGKDVELRCDPISGHTALYWYRQSLGQGLEFLIYFQGNSAPDKSGLPSDRFSAERTGGSVSTLTIQRTQQEDSAVYLCASSRTGMREKLFFGSGTQLSVL.

V usage is TRBV18 and J usage is TRBJ1-2; 10 nucleotides align to TRBD1. Germline V gene lookup returns CDR1 KGHSH and CDR2 LQKENI. V lost 3 bases to trimming and J lost 7 bases; unmatched junction nucleotides: 14. This CDR3 has 17 amino acids. This CDR3 reads CASSPIESTGGVGGYTF. CDR3 bases: TGTGCCAGCTCACCTATCGAGTCGACAGGGGGCGTTGGTGGCTACACCTTC.

The count of this clone is one. The genes are TRBV6-5 and TRBJ1-5, with a tentative D call TRBD1 (6 bases). Trimming stripped 6 bases from V and 6 bases from J, with 15 bases between. CDR3 length: 14 residues. Germline CDR1 MNHEY, CDR2 SVGAGI. The CDR3 bases are TGTGCCAGCAGACCCACAGGGAATGGTCAGCCCCAGCATTTT. It specifies CASRPTGNGQPQHF.

The chain joins TRBV14 to TRBJ1-4; weak D call: TRBD1 (6 bases). This CDR3 region has 15 residues. Germline lookup yields CDR1 SGHDN and CDR2 FVKESK. Trimming cost V 0 bases and J 7 bases, with 12 bases left between them. CDR3 in DNA: TGTGCCAGCAGCCAAGATCGGGGGGCGGGTGAAAAACTGTTTTTT. Translated: CASSQDRGAGEKLFF. Variable domain in full (rest from reference TRBV14 and TRBJ1-4): EAGVTQFPSHSVIEKGQTVTLRCDPISGHDNLYWYRRVMGKEIKFLLHFVKESKQDESGMPNNRFLAERTGGTYSTLKVQPAELEDSGVYFCASSQDRGAGEKLFFGSGTQLSVL.

A few counts support this clone. This chain uses TRBV2 with TRBJ2-2; a weak D match, TRBD1 (6 bases). V was trimmed by 2 bases and J by 6 bases, leaving 10 bases between them. Germline-derived CDR1 and CDR2 are SNHLY and FYNNEI. The CDR3 has 14 residues. Written as DNA, the CDR3 is TGTGCCAGCAGTGAACAGGGGTTGGCCGGGGAGCTGTTTTTT. Amino acid sequence: CASSEQGLAGELFF.

The gene calls are TRBV7-3 and TRBJ2-3; 9 bases agree with TRBD2. The CDR3 loop spans 16 amino acids. CDR1 is SGHTA, CDR2 FQGTGA, per germline. V lost 2 bases and J lost 5; bases outside the gene matches: 8. The CDR3: CASSLGAGGPGDTQYF. The CDR3 DNA reads TGTGCCAGCAGCTTAGGTGCGGGAGGGCCAGGAGATACGCAGTATTTT. The entire variable domain, with the rest obtained from reference TRBV7-3 and TRBJ2-3, is as follows: GAGVSQTPSNKVTEKGKYVELRCDPISGHTALYWYRQSLGQGPEFLIYFQGTGAADDSGLPNDRFFAVRPEGSVSTLKIQRTERGDSAVYLCASSLGAGGPGDTQYFGPGTRLTVL.

The rearrangement uses TRBV18 and TRBJ2-4; a weak D match, TRBD2 (5 bases). In germline, CDR1 is KGHSH, CDR2 LQKENI. This CDR3 is built from 12 residues. Trimming took off 2 bases at V and 9 bases at J, with 8 bases between the two ends. CDR3 bases: TGTGCCAGCTCACCAGAGGGTAGCATTCAGTACTTC. Translating gives CASSPEGSIQYF.

The chain employs TRBV5-1 and TRBJ2-3, with D tentatively TRBD1 (6 bases). The CDR3 totals 15 residues. The germline CDR1 and CDR2 sequences are SGHRS and YFSETQ. Deletions cut 3 bases from V and 2 bases from J, with 13 bases between. CDR3 in amino acids: CASSSQGFATDTQYF. CDR3 bases: TGCGCCAGCAGCTCCCAGGGGTTTGCCACAGATACGCAGTATTTT.

About this clone: No DNA is shown, since the ends of the CDR3 on it are uncertain; the CDR3 is the one TCRdb lists. The chain couples TRBV6-6 to TRBJ1-1. Ends included, the CDR3 has 13 residues. Germline V lookup: CDR1 MNHNY, CDR2 SVGAGI (reference sequence). The CDR3 here is CASSTSGITEAFF.

The rearrangement links TRBV7-9 to TRBJ2-1; 7 bases agree with TRBD2. J gave up 8 bases and V 0 bases, and 7 bases lay outside the gene matches. Germline CDR1 reads SEHNR; CDR2 reads FQNEAQ (reference sequence). This CDR3 spans 15 amino acids. DNA for the CDR3: TGTGCCAGCAGCTTAGCTAAAAGGACTAGTGATGAGCAGTTCTTC. Amino acids: CASSLAKRTSDEQFF.

The V call is TRBV18, the J call TRBJ1-3, with 10 bases that match TRBD1. The CDR3 consists of 18 residues. Germline values: CDR1 KGHSH, CDR2 LQKENI. Losses at the gene ends were 1 base for V and 3 bases for J; bases not matched to a gene: 9. The CDR3 DNA reads TGTGCCAGCTCACCACAGTATGGGACAGGGGAAAGTGGAAACACCATATATTTT. This codes for CASSPQYGTGESGNTIYF. The full variable domain, completed using reference TRBV18 and TRBJ1-3, is NAGVMQNPRHLVRRRGQEARLRCSPMKGHSHVYWYRQLPEEGLKFMVYLQKENIIDESGMPKERFSAEFPKEGPSILRIQQVVRGDSAAYFCASSPQYGTGESGNTIYFGEGSWLTVV.

This chain uses TRBV28 with TRBJ2-3; tentative D call: TRBD1 (5 bases). Germline assignment: CDR1 MDHEN and CDR2 SYDVKM. The CDR3 has 12 amino acids. V lost 9 bases to trimming and J lost 2 bases, with 9 bases between them. CDR3 region: CASQGTTDTQYF. CDR3 nucleotides: TGTGCCAGTCAGGGAACCACAGATACGCAGTATTTT.

This clone was seen once. The same CDR3 is also encoded by other DNA sequences in this sample. CDR3 in DNA: TGTGCCAGCAGCCTCAACACCGGGGAGCTGTTTTTT. Translating it yields CASSLNTGELFF. V usage is TRBV11-2 and J usage is TRBJ2-2; no clear D gene. CDR3 length equals 12 residues. Germline V gene lookup returns CDR1 SGHAT and CDR2 FQNNGV. V shed 5 bases and J shed 2 bases, with 3 bases lying between them.

The rearrangement links TRBV9 to TRBJ1-2; a weak D match, TRBD1 (6 bases). CDR1 SGDLS and CDR2 YYNGEE come from the germline V gene. Trimming pared 4 bases from V and 4 bases from J, leaving 17 bases between. The CDR3 runs to 15 residues. This CDR3 is CASSPETGFPYGYTF. CDR3 sequence (DNA): TGTGCCAGCAGCCCGGAGACAGGTTTTCCCTATGGCTACACCTTC.

The chain joins TRBV21-1 to TRBJ2-1; TRBD2 is the table's D call and was not checked against the DNA. TRBV21-1 has pseudogene status. CDR3 length: 19 residues. CDR3: CASSKGTSGGPWVYNEQFF. The CDR3 nucleotides are TGTGCCAGCAGCAAAGGAACTAGCGGGGGCCCCTGGGTCTACAATGAGCAGTTCTTC.

This clone was counted once. This sequence joins TRBV25-1 and TRBJ1-3; a possible D gene is TRBD1 (6 bases). This CDR3 comprises 14 residues. The germline V gene encodes CDR1 MGHDK and CDR2 SYGVNS. Between the trimmed V and J ends, which lost 6 bases and 4 bases, there was a span of 13 bases. The CDR3 spells CASSPGTPGNTIYF. CDR3 DNA sequence: TGTGCCAGCAGCCCCGGGACACCGGGAAACACCATATATTTT.

V usage is TRBV5-6 and J usage is TRBJ2-3; the D is unclear. Trimming shortened V by 2 bases and J by 6 bases, and 4 bases separated the two germline ends. Germline CDR1 and CDR2: SGHDT and YYEEEE. The CDR3 covers 11 residues. CDR3 residues: CASSFLDTQYF. DNA of the CDR3: TGTGCCAGCAGCTTCTTGGATACGCAGTATTTT.

This rearrangement joins TRBV7-8 to TRBJ2-3; tentatively, D is TRBD2 (7 bases). The germline gives CDR1 SGHVS, CDR2 FQNEAQ. This CDR3 has 16 residues. With 5 bases removed from V and 1 base from J, the gap between germline ends came to 16 bases. The CDR3 DNA reads as TGTGCCAGCAGCATTGGGGGGGGCTGGGGCACAGATACGCAGTATTTT. It yields the protein CASSIGGGWGTDTQYF.

This clone has a handful of counts. The rearrangement links TRBV15 to TRBJ2-1; D call uncertain. This CDR3 spans 14 amino acids. Trimming stripped 1 base from V and 7 bases from J, with 11 bases between. CDR1 is LNHNV and CDR2 is YYDKDF in the germline V gene (reference sequence). CDR3 bases: TGTGCCACCAGCAGAGGCGGTACCGTGAATGAGCAGTTCTTC. It translates to CATSRGGTVNEQFF.

The genes are TRBV30 and TRBJ1-1; 11 nucleotides match TRBD1. The ends lost 1 base at V and 12 bases at J; junction bases unmatched: 10. Looked up from germline, CDR1 is GTSNPN and CDR2 is SVGIG (reference sequence). CDR3 length equals 14 residues. CDR3 in amino acids: CAWSAGQGAMEPFF. DNA for the CDR3: TGTGCCTGGAGTGCAGGACAGGGGGCGATGGAACCTTTCTTT.

The chain recombines TRBV28 with TRBJ1-1, with D tentatively TRBD1 (6 bases). This CDR3 has 14 amino acids. V was trimmed by 7 bases and J by 4 bases, leaving 16 bases between them. Germline lookup yields CDR1 MDHEN and CDR2 SYDVKM. CDR3 amino acids: CASTEGGASTEAFF. The CDR3 DNA reads as TGTGCCAGCACGGAGGGGGGGGCGTCCACTGAAGCTTTCTTT.

Only a few counts were recorded for this clone. J is TRBJ1-4 and V is TRBV5-1; D not certain. The V gene's germline CDR1 is SGHRS and CDR2 YFSETQ. Trimming removed 5 bases at V and 0 bases at J, with 11 bases between. The CDR3 has 15 residues. CDR3 nucleotides: TGCGCCAGCAGATCTTACACCACAACTAATGAAAAACTGTTTTTT. This gives the protein CASRSYTTTNEKLFF.